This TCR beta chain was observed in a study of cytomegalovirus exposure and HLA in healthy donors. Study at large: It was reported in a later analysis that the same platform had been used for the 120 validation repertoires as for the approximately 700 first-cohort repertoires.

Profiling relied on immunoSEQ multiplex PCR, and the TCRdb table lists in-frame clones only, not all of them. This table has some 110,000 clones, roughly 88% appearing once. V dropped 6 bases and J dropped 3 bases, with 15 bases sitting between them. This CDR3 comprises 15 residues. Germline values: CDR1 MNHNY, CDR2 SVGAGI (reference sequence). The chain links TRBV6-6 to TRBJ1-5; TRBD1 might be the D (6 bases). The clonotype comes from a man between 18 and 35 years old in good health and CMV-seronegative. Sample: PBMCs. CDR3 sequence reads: CASRSRTASNQPQHF. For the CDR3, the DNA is TGTGCCAGCAGATCTCGGACAGCTTCCAATCAGCCCCAGCATTTT.